This T cell receptor beta chain was identified during a study of OX40 agonist ivuxolimab in advanced cancers. Study as a whole: An anti-OX40 (CD134) antibody with agonistic activity, ivuxolimab, was administered to patients. In this trial design, patients received ivuxolimab intravenously at 0.01 to 10 mg/kg every 2 weeks.

Concerning this clone itself: Its antigen is undetermined.

Study observations and caveats: Among the lowest peripheral clonal expansion occurred in 0.1-3.0 mg/kg partial responders.

Germline loops: CDR1 MDHEN, CDR2 SYDVKM. The CDR3 is made up of 15 amino acids. Deletions cut 3 bases from V and 2 bases from J, with 8 bases between. Produced via immunoSEQ multiplex PCR; TCRdb's table is partial and in-frame only. Here the sample spans approximately 77,000 clones, around 93% being singletons. The genes are TRBV28 and TRBJ2-6, with D unresolved. This clonotype was sampled from an adult with an advanced solid tumor such as melanoma, head and neck, liver or kidney cancer. Sequenced material: CD4+ or CD8+ T cells sorted from blood, taken in a trial of the OX40 agonist ivuxolimab. CDR3 residues: CASSFESPGANVLTF. CDR3 DNA sequence: TGTGCCAGCAGTTTTGAAAGCCCTGGGGCCAACGTCCTGACTTTC. The full variable domain, with the rest looked up from reference TRBV28 and TRBJ2-6, is DVKVTQSSRYLVKRTGEKVFLECVQDMDHENMFWYRQDPGLGLRLIYFSYDVKMKEKGDIPEGYSVSREKKERFSLILESASTNQTSMYLCASSFESPGANVLTFGAGSRLTVL.